Each of the 9 T cell receptor beta chains below was sequenced from the same sample in a study of T-cell reconstitution after alpha-beta-depleted transplantation in children. The TCRbeta library incorporated unique molecular identifiers. TCRdb itself ran the PCR reads through MiXCR, one entry per CDR3 protein. The repertoire holds about 290,000 distinct CDR3 sequences, with almost 8% as singletons. Antigen specificity for these receptors is unknown. General study results and limits: Most T-cell counts and diversity one year after the transplant came from T cells that were newly produced.

Sequencing used peripheral blood, obtained 360 days after TCRalphabeta/CD19-depleted stem cell transplant. These TCRs come from a female patient under 10 years old who had a stem cell transplant for Fanconi anemia, so the T cells may come from the graft donor.

This clonotype was counted at least ten times. This chain joins TRBV5-1 and TRBJ2-2; TRBD2 aligns across 7 bases. Unmatched junction bases numbered 7, after V lost 3 bases and J lost 2 bases. CDR1 and CDR2 (germline): SGHRS, YFSETQ. The CDR3 covers 16 residues. The CDR3, as DNA: TGCGCCAGCAGCTCCACGACTAGCCCCAACACCGGGGAGCTGTTTTTT. Its protein product is CASSSTTSPNTGELFF.

This clonotype was counted ten times or more. The chain carries TRBV7-3 and TRBJ2-3, with D possibly being TRBD2 (5 bases). V lost 10 bases and J 2 bases, leaving 16 bases between the germline ends. The CDR3 runs 14 residues. In germline, CDR1 is SGHTA, CDR2 FQGTGA. CDR3: CATTRSTSTDTQYF. The CDR3 DNA is TGTGCCACCACTAGGTCGACTTCCACAGATACGCAGTATTTT.

In its sample, this clonotype was seen many times. The chain joins TRBV29-1 to TRBJ2-2, with TRBD1 identical over 7 bases. The junction had 4 bases not matched to a gene; V was cut back by 7 bases and J by 8 bases. The CDR3 consists of 11 residues. Germline V gene lookup returns CDR1 SQVTM and CDR2 ANQGSEA. In DNA form, the CDR3 reads TGCAGCGGGAAGGACAGGGGGGAGCTGTTTTTT. Translated: CSGKDRGELFF.

This clonotype was picked up many times. This chain uses TRBV28 with TRBJ1-1, with 7 positions matching TRBD1. The CDR3 has 13 amino acids. Germline V gives CDR1 MDHEN, CDR2 SYDVKM. With V trimmed by 6 bases and J by 9 bases, 10 bases remained unmatched. The CDR3 sequence: CASRRQGSVQAFF. As DNA, the CDR3 is TGTGCCAGCAGAAGACAGGGATCGGTTCAAGCTTTCTTT.

This clonotype was counted many times. The chain joins TRBV9 to TRBJ2-3; no definite D call. V was trimmed by 0 bases and J by 6 bases, leaving 8 bases between them. CDR3 length: 13 amino acids. CDR1 is SGDLS and CDR2 is YYNGEE in the germline V gene. CDR3 bases: TGTGCCAGCAGCGTAGCTACGGGTGATACGCAGTATTTT. Amino acid sequence: CASSVATGDTQYF. Together with reference TRBV9 and TRBJ2-3, the CDR3 gives the full variable domain: DSGVTQTPKHLITATGQRVTLRCSPRSGDLSVYWYQQSLDQGLQFLIQYYNGEERAKGNILERFSAQQFPDLHSELNLSSLELGDSALYFCASSVATGDTQYFGPGTRLTVL.

This clonotype has just one count. The V gene is TRBV11-2, the J gene TRBJ2-7; D uncertain. The CDR3 loop spans 10 amino acids. V gave up 8 bases and J gave up 4 bases, with 6 bases separating them. Germline CDR1 and CDR2: SGHAT and FQNNGV. The CDR3 is CASQGYEQYF. CDR3 DNA sequence: TGTGCCAGCCAAGGGTACGAGCAGTACTTC.

The genes are TRBV28 and TRBJ2-7, with 10 nucleotides matching TRBD2. The CDR3 covers 16 residues. Trimming took 5 bases from V and 2 from J; bases not matched to a gene: 9. Germline V CDR1 and CDR2: MDHEN, SYDVKM. CDR3 nucleotides: TGTGCCAGCAGTCCGGATAGCGGGGGGCTAGCCTACGAGCAGTACTTC. This gives the protein CASSPDSGGLAYEQYF.

This chain uses TRBV19 with TRBJ2-7; D is perhaps TRBD1 or TRBD2 (5 bases each). The CDR3 consists of 13 residues. Trimming pared 8 bases from V and 2 bases from J, leaving 13 bases between. Per germline, CDR1 LNHDA and CDR2 SQIVND (reference sequence). The CDR3 DNA reads as TGTGCCAGTGGGCCGGGACGGGCCTACGAGCAGTACTTC. This gives the protein CASGPGRAYEQYF.

This clonotype was seen a single time. The V call is TRBV4-1, the J call TRBJ2-3; 10 positions agree with TRBD2. The junction had 11 bases not matched to a gene; V was cut back by 0 bases and J by 5 bases. CDR1 and CDR2 (germline): MGHRA, YSYEKL. The CDR3 covers 18 residues. In DNA form, the CDR3 reads TGCGCCAGCAGCCAAGATCCTCCTAGCGGGAGTGTAGTAGATACGCAGTATTTT. The encoded protein is CASSQDPPSGSVVDTQYF.